Listed below are T cell receptor beta chains from one sample, sequenced in a study of cytomegalovirus exposure and HLA in healthy donors. Using immunoSEQ multiplex PCR, the repertoire was profiled, and TCRdb retains in-frame clones only, with some absent. The sample has fewer than 90,000 clones; 78% are singletons. Sequencing was done on a sample of PBMCs. All receptors come from a male donor in good health and CMV-seropositive. CDR3s include the opening cysteine and the closing phenylalanine or tryptophan. D genes are given only for firm matches. Size values are once, few and many counts, or a class for expanded clones, and some rows have none.

few | TRBJ2-7 | TRBV6-1 | . | CASSELSSYEQYF | TGTGCCAGCAGTGAACTTAGCTCCTACGAGCAGTACTTC
. | TRBJ2-7 | TRBV28 | . | CASSLRPRIYEQYF | TGTGCCAGCAGTTTAAGACCGAGGATCTACGAGCAGTACTTC
. | TRBJ1-3 | TRBV5-1 | . | CASSLSQSSGNTIYF | TGCGCCAGCAGCTTGTCACAGAGCTCTGGAAACACCATATATTTT
. | TRBJ2-1 | TRBV19 | TRBD2 | CASSIDLASGSYNEQFF | TGTGCCAGTAGTATAGATTTGGCTAGCGGTTCCTACAATGAGCAGTTCTTC
. | TRBJ2-7 | TRBV7-8 | . | CASSPLSNEQYF | TGTGCCAGCAGCCCCCTGAGCAACGAGCAGTACTTC
. | TRBJ2-7 | TRBV30 | . | CAWSRDWDEQYF | TGTGCCTGGAGTCGAGACTGGGACGAGCAGTACTTC
. | TRBJ2-5 | TRBV5-4 | . | CASSLARQETQYF | TGTGCCAGCAGCTTGGCGCGCCAAGAGACCCAGTACTTC
. | TRBJ2-2 | TRBV29-1 | TRBD1 | CSVEDWIAGAGGGTGELFF | TGCAGCGTTGAAGATTGGATCGCCGGCGCAGGGGGCGGCACCGGGGAGCTGTTTTTT
. | TRBJ2-1 | TRBV29-1 | TRBD2 | CSVEGASSGMVDEQFF | TGCAGCGTTGAAGGGGCTTCTAGCGGGATGGTCGACGAGCAGTTCTTC
. | TRBJ2-3 | TRBV9 | TRBD2 | CASSQTGRATDTQYF | TGTGCCAGCAGCCAAACCGGGAGGGCGACAGATACGCAGTATTTT
. | TRBJ2-7 | TRBV9 | TRBD2 | CASSPWTSGISYEQYF | TGTGCCAGCAGCCCCTGGACTAGCGGAATCTCCTACGAGCAGTACTTC
few | TRBJ1-4 | TRBV5-1 | TRBD1 | CASSLGQGGEKLFF | TGCGCCAGCAGCTTGGGACAGGGTGGTGAAAAACTGTTTTTT
. | TRBJ2-5 | TRBV9 | TRBD1 | CASTPGQGIRETQYF | TGTGCCAGCACCCCCGGACAGGGAATTCGAGAGACCCAGTACTTC
. | TRBJ2-2 | TRBV6-1 | TRBD2 | CASSGRLAGGGGTGELFF | TGTGCCAGCAGTGGCAGACTAGCGGGAGGGGGCGGCACCGGGGAGCTGTTTTTT
. | TRBJ1-5 | TRBV28 | . | CATYRVWSNQPQHF | TGTGCCACCTACAGGGTCTGGAGCAATCAGCCCCAGCATTTT
few | TRBJ2-2 | TRBV6-4 | . | CASSPLNTGELFF | TGTGCCAGCAGCCCTCTTAACACCGGGGAGCTGTTTTTT
. | TRBJ1-1 | TRBV18 | . | CASSPPAGRNTEAFF | TGTGCCAGCTCACCCCCCGCAGGCCGAAACACTGAAGCTTTCTTT
. | TRBJ1-2 | TRBV7-2 | TRBD1 | CASTNHPNRGYGYTF | TGTGCCAGCACCAACCACCCCAACAGGGGTTATGGCTACACCTTC
. | TRBJ2-1 | TRBV28 | . | CASSVANNEQFF | TGTGCCAGCAGCGTAGCGAACAATGAGCAGTTCTTC
. | TRBJ2-3 | TRBV6-1 | TRBD2 | CASTPTSGLTDTQYF | TGTGCCAGCACCCCGACTAGCGGGCTCACAGATACGCAGTATTTT
. | TRBJ2-5 | TRBV19 | . | CASRPTGRPETQYF | TGTGCCAGTAGACCGACAGGCCGGCCAGAGACCCAGTACTTC
once | TRBJ2-5 | TRBV11-2 | . | CASSLRDWNQETQYF | TGTGCCAGCAGCTTACGCGACTGGAACCAAGAGACCCAGTACTTC
. | TRBJ2-3 | TRBV6-5 | . | CASSSLDTQYF | TGTGCCAGCAGTTCATTAGATACGCAGTATTTT
. | TRBJ2-4 | TRBV6-5 | TRBD2 | CASRPPGLAGNIQYF | TGTGCCAGTAGGCCACCGGGACTAGCGGGTAACATTCAGTACTTC
. | TRBJ1-1 | TRBV27 | TRBD1 | CASSLWTGRRNTEAFF | TGTGCCAGCAGTTTATGGACAGGCCGGAGGAACACTGAAGCTTTCTTT
. | TRBJ2-7 | TRBV25-1 | TRBD2 | CASSESPLAGRSYEQYF | TGTGCCAGCAGTGAATCCCCACTAGCGGGCCGCTCCTACGAGCAGTACTTC
. | TRBJ1-4 | TRBV19 | TRBD1 | CASSARPGGPGEKLFF | TGTGCCAGTAGTGCGCGCCCAGGGGGCCCGGGTGAAAAACTGTTTTTT
. | TRBJ2-7 | TRBV5-8 | . | CASTEVYEQYF | TGTGCCAGCACTGAGGTTTACGAGCAGTACTTC
few | TRBJ1-2 | TRBV7-9 | TRBD1 | CASSPGQSSYGYTF | TGTGCCAGCAGCCCGGGACAGTCGAGTTATGGCTACACCTTC